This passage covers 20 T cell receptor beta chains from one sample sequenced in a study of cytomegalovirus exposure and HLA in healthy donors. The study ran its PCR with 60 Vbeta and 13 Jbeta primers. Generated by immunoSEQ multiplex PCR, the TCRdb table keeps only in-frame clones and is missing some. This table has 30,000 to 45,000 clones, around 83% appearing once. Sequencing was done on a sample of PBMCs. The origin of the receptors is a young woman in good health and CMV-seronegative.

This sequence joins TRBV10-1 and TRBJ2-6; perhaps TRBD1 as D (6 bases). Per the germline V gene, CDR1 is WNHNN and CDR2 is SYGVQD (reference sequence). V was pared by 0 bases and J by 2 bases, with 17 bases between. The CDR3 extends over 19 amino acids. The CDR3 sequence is CASSESCLGARPGANVLTF. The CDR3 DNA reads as TGCGCCAGCAGTGAGTCGTGCCTGGGGGCGCGGCCTGGGGCCAACGTCCTGACTTTC.

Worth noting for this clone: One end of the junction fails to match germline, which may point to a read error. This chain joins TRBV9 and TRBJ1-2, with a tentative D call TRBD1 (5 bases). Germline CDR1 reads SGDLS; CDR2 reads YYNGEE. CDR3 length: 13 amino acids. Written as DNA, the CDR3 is TGTGCCAGCAGCGTAGTGGCAGGGAATGGCTACCCCTTC. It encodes CASSVVAGNGYPF.

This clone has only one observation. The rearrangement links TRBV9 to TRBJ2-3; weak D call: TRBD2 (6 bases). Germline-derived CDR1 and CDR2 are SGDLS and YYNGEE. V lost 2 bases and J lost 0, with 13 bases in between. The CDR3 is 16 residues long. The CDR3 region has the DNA TGTGCCAGCAGCGTTGCGGCGGGAACTAGCACAGATACGCAGTATTTT. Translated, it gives CASSVAAGTSTDTQYF.

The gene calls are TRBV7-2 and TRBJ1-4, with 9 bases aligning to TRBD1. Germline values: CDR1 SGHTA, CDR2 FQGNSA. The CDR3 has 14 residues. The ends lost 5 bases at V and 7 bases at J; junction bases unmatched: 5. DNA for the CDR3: TGTGCCAGCAGCCAAACAGGGGGCAGTGAAAAACTGTTTTTT. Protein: CASSQTGGSEKLFF. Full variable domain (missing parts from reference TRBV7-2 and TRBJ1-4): GAGVSQSPSNKVTEKGKDVELRCDPISGHTALYWYRQSLGQGLEFLIYFQGNSAPDKSGLPSDRFSAERTGGSVSTLTIQRTQQEDSAVYLCASSQTGGSEKLFFGSGTQLSVL.

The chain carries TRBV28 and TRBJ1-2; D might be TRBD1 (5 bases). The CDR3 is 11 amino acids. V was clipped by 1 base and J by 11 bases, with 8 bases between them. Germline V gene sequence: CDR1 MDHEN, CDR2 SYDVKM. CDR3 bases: TGTGCCAGCAGTTTATTCGCAGGGTACACCTTC. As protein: CASSLFAGYTF.

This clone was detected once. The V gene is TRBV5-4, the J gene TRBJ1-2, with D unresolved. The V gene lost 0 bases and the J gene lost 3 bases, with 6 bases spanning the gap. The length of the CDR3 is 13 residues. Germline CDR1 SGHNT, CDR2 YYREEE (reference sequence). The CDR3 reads CASSLAPDYGYTF. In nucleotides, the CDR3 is TGTGCCAGCAGCTTGGCTCCGGACTATGGCTACACCTTC. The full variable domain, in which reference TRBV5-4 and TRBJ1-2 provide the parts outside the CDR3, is ETGVTQSPTHLIKTRGQQVTLRCSSQSGHNTVSWYQQALGQGPQFIFQYYREEENGRGNFPPRFSGLQFPNYSSELNVNALELDDSALYLCASSLAPDYGYTFGSGTRLTVV.

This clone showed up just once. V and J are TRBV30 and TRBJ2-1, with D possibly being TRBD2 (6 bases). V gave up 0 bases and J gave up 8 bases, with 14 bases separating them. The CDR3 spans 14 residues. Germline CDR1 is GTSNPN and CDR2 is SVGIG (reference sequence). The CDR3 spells CAWSVLSGAHEQFF. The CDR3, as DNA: TGTGCCTGGAGTGTACTCTCGGGAGCCCATGAGCAGTTCTTC.

CDR3 loop: CASSYSTDTEAFF. CDR3 DNA: TGTGCCAGCTCATACTCCACCGACACTGAAGCTTTCTTT. The rearrangement joins TRBV18 to TRBJ1-1, with no clear D. Germline CDR1 and CDR2: KGHSH and LQKENI. The CDR3 consists of 13 residues. V was shortened by 5 bases and J by 3 bases, with 10 bases between the two germline ends.

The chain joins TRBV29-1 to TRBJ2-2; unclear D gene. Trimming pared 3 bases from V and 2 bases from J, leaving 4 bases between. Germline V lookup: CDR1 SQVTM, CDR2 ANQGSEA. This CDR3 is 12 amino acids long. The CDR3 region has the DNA TGCAGCGTTGATATAAACACCGGGGAGCTGTTTTTT. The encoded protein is CSVDINTGELFF.

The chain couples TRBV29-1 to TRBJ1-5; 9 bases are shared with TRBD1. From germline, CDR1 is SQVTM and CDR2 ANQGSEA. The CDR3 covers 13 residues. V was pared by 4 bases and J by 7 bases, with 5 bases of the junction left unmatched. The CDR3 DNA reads TGCAGCGTTGCAGGACAGGGGAACCAGCCCCAGCATTTT. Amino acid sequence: CSVAGQGNQPQHF. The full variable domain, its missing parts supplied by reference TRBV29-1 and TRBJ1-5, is SAVISQKPSRDICQRGTSLTIQCQVDSQVTMMFWYRQQPGQSLTLIATANQGSEATYESGFVIDKFPISRPNLTFSTLTVSNMSPEDSSIYLCSVAGQGNQPQHFGDGTRLSIL.

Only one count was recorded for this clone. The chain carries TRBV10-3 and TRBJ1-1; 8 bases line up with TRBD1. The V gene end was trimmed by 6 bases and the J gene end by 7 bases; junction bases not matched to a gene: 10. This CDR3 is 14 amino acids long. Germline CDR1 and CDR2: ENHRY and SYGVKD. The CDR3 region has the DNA TGTGCCATCAGGGGGACGGGACAGGTAGGTGAAGCTTTCTTT. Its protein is CAIRGTGQVGEAFF.

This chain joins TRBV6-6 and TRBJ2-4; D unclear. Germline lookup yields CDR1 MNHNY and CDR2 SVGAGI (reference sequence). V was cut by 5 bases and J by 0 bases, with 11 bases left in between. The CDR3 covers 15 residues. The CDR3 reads CASSPVLLAKNIQYF. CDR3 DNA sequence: TGTGCCAGCAGTCCCGTACTTCTAGCCAAAAACATTCAGTACTTC.

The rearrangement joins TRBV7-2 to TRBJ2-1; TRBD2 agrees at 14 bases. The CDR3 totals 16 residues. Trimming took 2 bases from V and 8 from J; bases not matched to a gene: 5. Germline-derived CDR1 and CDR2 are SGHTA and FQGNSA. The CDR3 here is CASSLSGTSGRYEQFF. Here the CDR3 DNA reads TGTGCCAGCAGCTTATCAGGGACTAGCGGGAGATATGAGCAGTTCTTC.

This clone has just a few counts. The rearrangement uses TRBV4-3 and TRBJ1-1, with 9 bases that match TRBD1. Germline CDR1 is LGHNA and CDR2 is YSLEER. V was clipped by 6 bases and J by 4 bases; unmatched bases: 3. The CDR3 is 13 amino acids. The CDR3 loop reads CASSRQGGTEAFF. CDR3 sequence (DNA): TGCGCCAGCAGTCGACAGGGGGGCACTGAAGCTTTCTTT.

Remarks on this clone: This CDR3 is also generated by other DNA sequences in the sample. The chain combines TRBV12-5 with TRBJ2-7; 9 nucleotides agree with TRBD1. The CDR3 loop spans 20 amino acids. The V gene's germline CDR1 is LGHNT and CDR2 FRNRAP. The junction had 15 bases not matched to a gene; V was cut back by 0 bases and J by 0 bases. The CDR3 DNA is TGTGCTAGTGGTTTGGTACTCTCCCAGATTGGGACAGGGACCTCCTACGAGCAGTACTTC. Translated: CASGLVLSQIGTGTSYEQYF.

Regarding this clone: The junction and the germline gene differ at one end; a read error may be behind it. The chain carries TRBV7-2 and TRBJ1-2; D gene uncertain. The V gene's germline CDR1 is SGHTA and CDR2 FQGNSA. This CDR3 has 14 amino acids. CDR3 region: CASSSRAFSNGYPF. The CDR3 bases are TGTGCCAGCAGCTCGAGGGCCTTTAGTAATGGCTACCCCTTC.

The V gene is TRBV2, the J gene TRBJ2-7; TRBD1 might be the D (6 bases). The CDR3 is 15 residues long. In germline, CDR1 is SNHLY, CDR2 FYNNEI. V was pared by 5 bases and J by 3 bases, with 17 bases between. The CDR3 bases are TGTGCCAGCAGTCGTAGACAGGCCCTAATCTACGAGCAGTACTTC. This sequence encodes CASSRRQALIYEQYF.

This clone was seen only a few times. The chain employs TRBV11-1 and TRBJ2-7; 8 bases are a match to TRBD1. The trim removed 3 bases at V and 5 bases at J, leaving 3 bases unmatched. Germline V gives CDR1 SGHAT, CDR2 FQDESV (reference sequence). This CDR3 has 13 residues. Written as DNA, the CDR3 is TGTGCCAGCAGCTTCGACAGGGGCGACGAGCAGTACTTC. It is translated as CASSFDRGDEQYF.

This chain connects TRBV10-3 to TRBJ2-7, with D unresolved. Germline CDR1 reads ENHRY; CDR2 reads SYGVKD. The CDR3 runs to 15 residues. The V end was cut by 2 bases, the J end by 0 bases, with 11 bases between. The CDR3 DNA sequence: TGTGCCATCAGTGAGGCTCCCGAGGCCTCCTACGAGCAGTACTTC. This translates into CAISEAPEASYEQYF.

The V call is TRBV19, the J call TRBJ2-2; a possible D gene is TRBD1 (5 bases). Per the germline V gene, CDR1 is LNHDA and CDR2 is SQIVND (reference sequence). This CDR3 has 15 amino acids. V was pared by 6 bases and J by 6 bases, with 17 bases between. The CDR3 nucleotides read TGTGCCAGTAGGGAAGGGGCTGGCGTCTCCGGGGAGCTGTTTTTT. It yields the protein CASREGAGVSGELFF.